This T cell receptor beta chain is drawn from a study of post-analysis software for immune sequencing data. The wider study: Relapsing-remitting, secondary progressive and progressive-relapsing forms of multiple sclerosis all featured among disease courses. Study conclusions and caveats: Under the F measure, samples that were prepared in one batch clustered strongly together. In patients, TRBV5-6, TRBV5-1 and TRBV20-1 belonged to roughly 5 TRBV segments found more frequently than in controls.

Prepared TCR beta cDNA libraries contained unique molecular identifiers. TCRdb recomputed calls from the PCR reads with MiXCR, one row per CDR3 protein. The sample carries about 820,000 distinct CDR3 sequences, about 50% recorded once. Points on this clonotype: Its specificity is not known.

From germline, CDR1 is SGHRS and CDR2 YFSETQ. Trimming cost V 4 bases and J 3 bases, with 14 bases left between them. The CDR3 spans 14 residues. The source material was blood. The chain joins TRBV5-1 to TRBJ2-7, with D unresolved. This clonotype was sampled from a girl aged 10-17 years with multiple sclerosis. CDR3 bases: TGCGCCAGCAGCAAAGTGGACGGCCACTACGAGCAGTACTTC. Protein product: CASSKVDGHYEQYF.